This TCR beta chain was sequenced during a study of shared clonotypes between healthy human individuals. In the CD4+ fraction, cells were divided into CD45RA+ naive and CD45RA-negative memory subsets. Concerning this clone itself: The antigen remains undetermined.

TCRdb's table, derived via immunoSEQ multiplex PCR, lists solely in-frame clones and lacks some. This sample has approximately 620,000 clones; 97% occur once, and the top ten carry 0.045% to 0.06%. With 0 bases removed from V and 5 bases from J, the gap between germline ends came to 9 bases. The germline V gene encodes CDR1 GTSNPN and CDR2 SVGIG (reference sequence). The CDR3 has 13 residues. Whole-study results and caveats: The researchers took only blood, and tissue repertoires probably look different.

This TCR came from a woman aged 25 to 39 in good health. The gene calls are TRBV30 and TRBJ2-3, with TRBD2 as a possible D gene (5 bases). The source material was naive CD4+ T cells sorted from blood. Subset given: CD45RA+ positively selected. The CDR3 region is CAWSVPRVDTQYF. For the CDR3, the DNA is TGTGCCTGGAGTGTCCCGAGGGTAGATACGCAGTATTTT.